The entry below gives a single T cell receptor beta chain sequence along with its context. V shed 3 bases and J shed 13 bases, with 18 bases lying between them. The CDR3 sequence is 14 residues long. Germline CDR1 and CDR2: MDHEN and SYDVKM. These data are taken from a study of blood T cell repertoires in COVID-19. In the source study's methods: Quantification of nucleated cells was approximated via reference gene primer amplification. Clones were sequenced by immunoSEQ multiplex PCR, and TCRdb holds only the in-frame ones, with some missing. D and trimming come from the DNA, and the V and J calls and clone size come from that table. The sample has about 76,000 clones, less than 90% seen once.

The gene calls are TRBV28 and TRBJ1-4, with TRBD1 as a possible D gene (5 bases). Sequencing used peripheral blood. This TCR came from a human donor in a cohort sampled during active COVID-19. CDR3 in DNA: TGTGCCAGCAGTTTTGAAGACAGCCTTAGTATACTGTTTTTT. Translated, it gives CASSFEDSLSILFF.